This TCR beta chain appears in the sequencing data of a study of PD-L1 blockade in urothelial cancer (dated by TCRdb to the late 2010s). Regarding the complete study: All patients started therapy in about 2014 and received atezolizumab 1,200 mg intravenously every 3 weeks. Pretreatment tumor samples, along with matched peripheral blood collected serially before and after atezolizumab treatment, underwent TCR sequencing. Patients had an ECOG performance status of 0 or 1 and had received between 0 and 3 prior chemotherapy regimens. Blood samples were analyzed at 3 weeks after treatment start (second dose) and at 6 weeks after treatment start. Durable clinical benefit was defined as a progression-free survival longer than 6 months, and TCR features were additionally tested against progression-free survival and overall survival. About nine tenths of the roughly 29 patients were males with bladder-origin urothelial cancer, and about 65% of the roughly 30 reported a prior smoking history. Pretreatment blood TCR-seq was available for 27 to 30 patients, at least one posttreatment blood collection was obtained for some 25 patients, and tumor TCR-seq was available for some 25 patients. Somatic, immune and clinical correlates of response to PD-L1 blockade with atezolizumab in urothelial cancer were the focus of an exploratory multi-omic analysis. Durable clinical benefit was achieved by nine patients but not by the remaining 20. In the same patients, pretreatment tumors underwent whole exome sequencing and RNA sequencing in addition to TCR sequencing. Blood samples gave median yields of around 150,000 T cells and 83,000 or so unique TCRs, along with a median clonality of 0.080. Broad study findings and their caveats: A pretreatment peripheral blood TCR clonality below the median was linked to improved progression-free and overall survival. Greater expansion of tumor-associated TCR clones in peripheral blood 3 weeks after the start of treatment was observed in patients with durable benefit (n of about 20, p = 0.022). Small sample size (n of about 30) and many exploratory analyses mean the results are intended to be hypothesis-generating.

Synthetic TCR analog templates were spiked into each PCR so that absolute template abundance could be estimated from read counts. Using the immunoSEQ assay, TCRbeta CDR3 regions were amplified from genomic DNA with bias-controlled V and J gene primers. Sequencing of rearranged TCRbeta segments was performed at approximately 20X coverage. Per the authors' processing: Sequencing errors were corrected by clustering and CDR3s were annotated against IMGT to assign V, D and J genes. Only productive TCRbeta rearrangements were used in downstream analyses, excluding out-of-frame or stop-codon sequences. Clonality was computed as one minus Shannon entropy normalized by the log of the number of unique productive sequences. Clones differing between time points or between blood and tumor were identified using Fisher's exact test with Benjamini-Hochberg correction, with an adjusted p below 0.01 applied as the threshold. What TCRdb holds here is the immuneACCESS table cut down to in-frame rearrangements. Part of the clones is not present; checked against another copy, under half of the missing clones reflect an unresolved V gene, and the others are unexplained. That table supplies the V and J calls and clone size; D and trimming were determined from the DNA. The sample has about 70,000 clones on record, 90% of them singletons. Clones ranked in the top ten supply 3.5% to 5% of the sample.

In regard to this clone: Its cognate antigen has yet to be identified. Base qualities are not provided; no much larger clone lies one nucleotide away.

The sample's time point label, in plain terms: pretreatment peripheral blood. The cohort comprised around 30 patients with locally advanced or metastatic urothelial carcinoma treated at Memorial Sloan Kettering on a trial protocol. Peripheral blood mononuclear cells were collected pretreatment and during treatment, with between 1 and 8 total time points obtained per patient. The Qiagen DNeasy Blood extraction kit was used to purify genomic DNA from total PBMCs and tumor samples. PBMCs were collected pretreatment and during treatment, and were isolated and stored as previously described. The receptor was isolated from a man between 70 and 80 years old with urothelial cancer. Material: PBMCs, obtained around atezolizumab (anti-PD-L1) treatment.

The CDR3 loop reads CASSITDRDGAFF. The sequence in DNA is TGTGCCAGTAGTATCACCGACAGGGACGGAGCTTTCTTT. The chain is assembled from TRBV19 and TRBJ1-1, and TRBD1 aligns with 7 junction nucleotides. CDR1 and CDR2 are read off the germline V gene (reference sequence) as LNHDA and SQIVND. Taken from cysteine to phenylalanine, the CDR3 has 13 residues. The DNA shown is the 39-base CDR3, in frame from base 1. Germline trimming: 3 bases from V, 10 bases from J; junction bases outside gene matches: 8.